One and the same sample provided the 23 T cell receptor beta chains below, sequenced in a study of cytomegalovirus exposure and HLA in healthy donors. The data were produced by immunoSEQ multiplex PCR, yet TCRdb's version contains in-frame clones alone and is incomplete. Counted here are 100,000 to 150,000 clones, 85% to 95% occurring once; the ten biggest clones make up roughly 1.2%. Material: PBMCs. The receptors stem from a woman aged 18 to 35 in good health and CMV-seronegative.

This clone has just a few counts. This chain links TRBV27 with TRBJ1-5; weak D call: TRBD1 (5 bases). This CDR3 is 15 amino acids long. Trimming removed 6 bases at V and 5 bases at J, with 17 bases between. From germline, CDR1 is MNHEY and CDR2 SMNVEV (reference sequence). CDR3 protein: CASRLNGGGDQPQHF. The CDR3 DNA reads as TGTGCCAGCAGGCTTAATGGCGGAGGGGATCAGCCCCAGCATTTT.

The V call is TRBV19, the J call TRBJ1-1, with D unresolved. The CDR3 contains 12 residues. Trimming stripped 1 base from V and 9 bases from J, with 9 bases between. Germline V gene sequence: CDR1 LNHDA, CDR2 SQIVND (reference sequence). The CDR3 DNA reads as TGTGCCAGTAGTATAGCAGATACTAAAGCTTTCTTT. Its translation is CASSIADTKAFF.

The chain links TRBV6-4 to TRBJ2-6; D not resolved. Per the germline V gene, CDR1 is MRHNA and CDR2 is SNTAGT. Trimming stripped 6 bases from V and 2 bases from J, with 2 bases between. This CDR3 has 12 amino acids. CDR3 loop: CASSAGANVLTF. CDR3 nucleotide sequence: TGTGCCAGCAGCGCTGGGGCCAACGTCCTGACTTTC.

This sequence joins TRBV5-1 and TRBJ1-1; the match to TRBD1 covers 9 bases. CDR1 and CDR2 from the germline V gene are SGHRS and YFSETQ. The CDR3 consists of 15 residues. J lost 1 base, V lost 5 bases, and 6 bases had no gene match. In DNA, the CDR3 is TGCGCCAGCAGACCCCAGGGACAGGGGAACACTGAAGCTTTCTTT. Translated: CASRPQGQGNTEAFF.

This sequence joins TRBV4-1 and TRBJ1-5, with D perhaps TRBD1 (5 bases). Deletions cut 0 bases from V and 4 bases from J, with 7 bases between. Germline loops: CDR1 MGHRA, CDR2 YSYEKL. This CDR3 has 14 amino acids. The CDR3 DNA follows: TGCGCCAGCAGCCAAGATCGGGGGAATCAGCCCCAGCATTTT. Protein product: CASSQDRGNQPQHF.

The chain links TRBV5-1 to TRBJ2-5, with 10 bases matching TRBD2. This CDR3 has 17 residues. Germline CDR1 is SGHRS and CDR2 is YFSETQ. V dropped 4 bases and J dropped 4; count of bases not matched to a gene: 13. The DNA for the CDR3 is TGCGCCAGCAGCCCCCTGGGTCCAGCGGGGGGGCCAGAGACCCAGTACTTC. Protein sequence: CASSPLGPAGGPETQYF.

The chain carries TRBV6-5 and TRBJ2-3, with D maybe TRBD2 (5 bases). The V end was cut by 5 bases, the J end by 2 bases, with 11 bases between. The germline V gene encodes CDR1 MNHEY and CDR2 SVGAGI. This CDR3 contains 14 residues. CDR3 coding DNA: TGTGCCAGCAGTCGCCGGGGTCTCACAGATACGCAGTATTTT. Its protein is CASSRRGLTDTQYF.

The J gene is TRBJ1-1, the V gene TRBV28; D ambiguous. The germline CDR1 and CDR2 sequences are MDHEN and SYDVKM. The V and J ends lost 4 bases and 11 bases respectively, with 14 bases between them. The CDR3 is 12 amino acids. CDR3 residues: CASSSELRRAFF. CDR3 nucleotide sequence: TGTGCCAGCAGTTCCGAGCTAAGGAGGGCTTTCTTT.

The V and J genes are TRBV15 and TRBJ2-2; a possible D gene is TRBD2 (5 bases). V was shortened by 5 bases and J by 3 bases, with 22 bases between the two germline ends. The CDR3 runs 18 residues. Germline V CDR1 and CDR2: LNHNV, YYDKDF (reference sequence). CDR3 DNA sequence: TGTGCCACCAGCGACGGGGTTTCCCTGGCGCGAGACACCGGGGAGCTGTTTTTT. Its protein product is CATSDGVSLARDTGELFF.

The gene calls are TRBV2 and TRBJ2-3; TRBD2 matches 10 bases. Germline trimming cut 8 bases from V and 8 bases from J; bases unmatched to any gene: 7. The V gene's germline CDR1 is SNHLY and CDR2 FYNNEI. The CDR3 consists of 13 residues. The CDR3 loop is CASSSGSLGTQYF. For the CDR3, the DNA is TGTGCCAGCTCTAGCGGGAGTTTGGGTACGCAGTATTTT.

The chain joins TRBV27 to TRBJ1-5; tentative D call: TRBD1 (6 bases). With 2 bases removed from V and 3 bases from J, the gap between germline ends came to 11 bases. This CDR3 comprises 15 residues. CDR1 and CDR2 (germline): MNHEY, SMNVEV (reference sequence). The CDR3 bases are TGTGCCAGCAGTTTAATTGGGGGGGCCAATCAGCCCCAGCATTTT. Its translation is CASSLIGGANQPQHF.

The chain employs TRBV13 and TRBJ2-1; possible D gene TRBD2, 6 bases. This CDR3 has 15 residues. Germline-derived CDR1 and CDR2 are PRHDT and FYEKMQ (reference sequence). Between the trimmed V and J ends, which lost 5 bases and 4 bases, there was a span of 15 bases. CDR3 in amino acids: CASSTPGLSYNEQFF. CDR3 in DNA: TGTGCCAGCAGCACGCCGGGACTCTCTTACAATGAGCAGTTCTTC. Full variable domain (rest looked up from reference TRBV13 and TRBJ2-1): AAGVIQSPRHLIKEKRETATLKCYPIPRHDTVYWYQQGPGQDPQFLISFYEKMQSDKGSIPDRFSAQQFSDYHSELNMSSLELGDSALYFCASSTPGLSYNEQFFGPGTRLTVL.

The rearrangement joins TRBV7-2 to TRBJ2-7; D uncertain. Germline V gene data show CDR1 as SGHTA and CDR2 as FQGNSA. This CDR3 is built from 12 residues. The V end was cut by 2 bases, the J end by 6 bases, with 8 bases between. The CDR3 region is CASSLSLREQYF. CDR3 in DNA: TGTGCCAGCAGCTTATCCCTTCGCGAGCAGTACTTC.

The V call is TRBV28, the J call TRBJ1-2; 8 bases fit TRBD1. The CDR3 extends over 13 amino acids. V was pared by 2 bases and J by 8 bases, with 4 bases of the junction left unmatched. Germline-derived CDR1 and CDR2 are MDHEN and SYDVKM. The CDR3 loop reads CASSLEQGGGYTF. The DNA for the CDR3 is TGTGCCAGCAGTTTAGAACAGGGGGGGGGCTACACCTTC.

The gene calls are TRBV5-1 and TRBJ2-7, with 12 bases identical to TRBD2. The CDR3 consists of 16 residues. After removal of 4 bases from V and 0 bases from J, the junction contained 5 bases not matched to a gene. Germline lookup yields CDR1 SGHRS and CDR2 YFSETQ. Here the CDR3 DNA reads TGCGCCAGCAGCCTTACTAGCGGGAGGAACTCCTACGAGCAGTACTTC. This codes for CASSLTSGRNSYEQYF.

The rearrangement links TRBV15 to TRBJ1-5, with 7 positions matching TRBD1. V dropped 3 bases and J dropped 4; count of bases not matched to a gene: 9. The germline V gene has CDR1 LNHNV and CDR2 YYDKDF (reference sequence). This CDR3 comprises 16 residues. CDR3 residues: CATSRGQQIGNQPQHF. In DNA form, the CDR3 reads TGTGCCACCAGCAGGGGACAGCAAATTGGGAATCAGCCCCAGCATTTT.

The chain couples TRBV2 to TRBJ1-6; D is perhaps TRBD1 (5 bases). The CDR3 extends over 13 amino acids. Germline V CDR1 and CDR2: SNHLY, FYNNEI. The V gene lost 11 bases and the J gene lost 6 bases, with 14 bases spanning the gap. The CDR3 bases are TGTGCCGCCCAGGGCAGGCCTAATTCACCCCTCCACTTT. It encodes CAAQGRPNSPLHF.

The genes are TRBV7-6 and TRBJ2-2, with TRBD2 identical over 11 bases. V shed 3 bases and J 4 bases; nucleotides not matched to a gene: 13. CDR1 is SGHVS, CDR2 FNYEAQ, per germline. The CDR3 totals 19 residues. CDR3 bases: TGTGCCAGCAGCTTGTCAGCGGCTAGCGGGAGGTGGGGCACCGGGGAGCTGTTTTTT. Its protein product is CASSLSAASGRWGTGELFF. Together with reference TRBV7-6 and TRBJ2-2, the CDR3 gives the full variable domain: GAGVSQSPRYKVTKRGQDVALRCDPISGHVSLYWYRQALGQGPEFLTYFNYEAQQDKSGLPNDRFSAERPEGSISTLTIQRTEQRDSAMYRCASSLSAASGRWGTGELFFGEGSRLTVL.

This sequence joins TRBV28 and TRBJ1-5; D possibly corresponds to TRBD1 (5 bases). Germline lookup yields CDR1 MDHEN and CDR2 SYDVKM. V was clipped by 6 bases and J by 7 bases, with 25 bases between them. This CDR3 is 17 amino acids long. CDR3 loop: CASSPTIHGGWNQPQHF. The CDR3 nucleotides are TGTGCCAGCAGCCCCACTATCCATGGGGGGTGGAACCAGCCCCAGCATTTT.

The CDR3 spells CAWSVLGVSGANVLTF. CDR3 nucleotide sequence: TGTGCCTGGAGTGTACTAGGAGTCTCTGGGGCCAACGTCCTGACTTTC. The rearrangement joins TRBV30 to TRBJ2-6; weak D call: TRBD2 (5 bases). Between the trimmed V and J ends, which lost 0 bases and 0 bases, there was a span of 9 bases. The CDR3 consists of 16 residues. Germline-derived CDR1 and CDR2 are GTSNPN and SVGIG (reference sequence).

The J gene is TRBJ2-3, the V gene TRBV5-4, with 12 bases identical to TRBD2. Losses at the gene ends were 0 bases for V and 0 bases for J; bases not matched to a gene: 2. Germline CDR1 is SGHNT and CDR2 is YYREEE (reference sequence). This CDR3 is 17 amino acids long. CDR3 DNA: TGTGCCAGCAGCTTGGTAGGGACTAGCGGGAGCACAGATACGCAGTATTTT. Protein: CASSLVGTSGSTDTQYF.

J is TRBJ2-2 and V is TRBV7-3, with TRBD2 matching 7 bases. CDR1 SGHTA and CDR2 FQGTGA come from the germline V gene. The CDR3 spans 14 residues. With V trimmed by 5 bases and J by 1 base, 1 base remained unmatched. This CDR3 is CASSGRGNTGELFF. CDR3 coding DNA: TGTGCCAGCAGCGGGAGGGGGAACACCGGGGAGCTGTTTTTT.

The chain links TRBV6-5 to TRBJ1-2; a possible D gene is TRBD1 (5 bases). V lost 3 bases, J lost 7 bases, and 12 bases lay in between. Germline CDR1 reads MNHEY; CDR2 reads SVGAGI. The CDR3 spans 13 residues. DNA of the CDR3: TGTGCCAGCAGTTATGGTCAGGGTGGTGGCTACACCTTC. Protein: CASSYGQGGGYTF.